The T cell receptor (beta chain) described here comes from a study of beta chain features in type 1 diabetes. CDR3 size: 14 residues. The V gene lost 0 bases and the J gene lost 0 bases, with 6 bases spanning the gap. Germline V gives CDR1 SGHDT, CDR2 YYEEEE. This clone occurred a few times. Sequencing targeted expressed TCRB transcripts, as all isolated RNA had been reverse transcribed. The data were produced by immunoSEQ multiplex PCR, yet TCRdb's version contains in-frame clones alone and is incomplete. The table records some 270,000 clones, 11% to 15% of them present only once. The sample consisted of naive CD4+ T cells from blood. This rearrangement joins TRBV5-6 to TRBJ1-1; D remains unclear. The source of this sequence is a middle-aged woman in good health. CDR3 in amino acids: CASSLDGLNTEAFF. CDR3 coding DNA: TGTGCCAGCAGCTTGGACGGTTTGAACACTGAAGCTTTCTTT.